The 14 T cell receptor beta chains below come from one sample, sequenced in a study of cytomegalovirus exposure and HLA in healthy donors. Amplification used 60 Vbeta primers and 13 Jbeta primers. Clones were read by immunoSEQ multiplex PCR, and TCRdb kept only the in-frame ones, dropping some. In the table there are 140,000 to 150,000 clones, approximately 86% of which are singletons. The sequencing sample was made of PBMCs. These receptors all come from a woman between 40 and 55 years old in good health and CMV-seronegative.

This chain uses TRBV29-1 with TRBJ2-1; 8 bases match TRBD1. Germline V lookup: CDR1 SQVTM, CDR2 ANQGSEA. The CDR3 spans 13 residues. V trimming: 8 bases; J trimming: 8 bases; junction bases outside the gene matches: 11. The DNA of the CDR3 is TGCAGCTCTTTATTGACAGGGGTCCATGAGCAGTTCTTC. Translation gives CSSLLTGVHEQFF.

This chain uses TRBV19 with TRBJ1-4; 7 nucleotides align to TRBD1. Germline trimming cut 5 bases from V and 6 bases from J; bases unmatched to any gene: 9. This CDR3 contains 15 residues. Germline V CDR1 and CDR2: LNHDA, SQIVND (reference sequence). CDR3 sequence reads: CASSRRQGGDEKLFF. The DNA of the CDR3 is TGTGCCAGTAGTCGACGACAGGGCGGGGATGAAAAACTGTTTTTT.

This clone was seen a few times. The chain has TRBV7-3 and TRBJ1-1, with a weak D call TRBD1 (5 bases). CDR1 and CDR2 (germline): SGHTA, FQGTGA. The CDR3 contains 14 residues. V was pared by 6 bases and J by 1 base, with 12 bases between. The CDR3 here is CASSPDKPNTEAFF. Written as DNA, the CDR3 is TGTGCCAGCAGTCCGGACAAACCGAACACTGAAGCTTTCTTT.

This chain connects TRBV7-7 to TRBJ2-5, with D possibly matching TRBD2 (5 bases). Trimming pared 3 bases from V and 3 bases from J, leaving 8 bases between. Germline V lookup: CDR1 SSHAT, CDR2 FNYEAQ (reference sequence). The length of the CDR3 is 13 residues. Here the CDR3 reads CASSFNGKETQYF. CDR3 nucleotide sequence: TGTGCCAGCAGCTTCAACGGGAAAGAGACCCAGTACTTC.

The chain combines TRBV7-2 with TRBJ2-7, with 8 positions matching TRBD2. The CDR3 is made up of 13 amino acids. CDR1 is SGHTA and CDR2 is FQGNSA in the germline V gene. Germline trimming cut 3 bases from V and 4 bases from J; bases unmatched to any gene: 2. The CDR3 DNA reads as TGTGCCAGCAGCTTCGGGGGGGGGTACGAGCAGTACTTC. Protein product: CASSFGGGYEQYF.

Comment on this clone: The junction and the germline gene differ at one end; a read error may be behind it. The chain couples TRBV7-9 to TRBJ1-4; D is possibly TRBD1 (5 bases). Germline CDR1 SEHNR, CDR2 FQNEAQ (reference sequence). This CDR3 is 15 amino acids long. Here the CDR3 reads CSSSTSTGRQEKLFF. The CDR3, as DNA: TGTTCCAGCAGCACCTCCACAGGAAGGCAGGAAAAACTGTTTTTT. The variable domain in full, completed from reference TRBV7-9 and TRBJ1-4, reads DTGVSQNPRHKITKRGQNVTFRCDPISEHNRLYWYRQTLGQGPEFLTYFQNEAQLEKSRLLSDRFSAERPKGSFSTLEIQRTEQGDSAMYLCSSSTSTGRQEKLFFGSGTQLSVL.

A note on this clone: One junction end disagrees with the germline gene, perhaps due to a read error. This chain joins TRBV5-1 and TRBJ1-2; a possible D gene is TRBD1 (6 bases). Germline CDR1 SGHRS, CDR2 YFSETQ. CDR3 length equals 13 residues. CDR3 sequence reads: CASRKKGVRGYTF. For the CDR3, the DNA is TGTGCCAGCAGAAAAAAGGGGGTCCGTGGCTACACCTTC.

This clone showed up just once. CDR3 protein: CASSPRTSGDYEQYF. CDR3 in DNA: TGTGCCAGCAGTCCGAGGACTAGCGGAGATTACGAGCAGTACTTC. The chain joins TRBV27 to TRBJ2-7; 10 bases are a match to TRBD2. The V gene's germline CDR1 is MNHEY and CDR2 SMNVEV (reference sequence). CDR3 length: 15 residues. V was pared by 5 bases and J by 4 bases, with 8 bases of the junction left unmatched.

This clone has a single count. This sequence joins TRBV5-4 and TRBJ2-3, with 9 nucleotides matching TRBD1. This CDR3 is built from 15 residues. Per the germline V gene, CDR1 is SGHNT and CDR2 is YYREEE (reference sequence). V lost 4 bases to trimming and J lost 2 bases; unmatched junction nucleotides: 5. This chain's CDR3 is CASSQTGGDTDTQYF. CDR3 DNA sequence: TGTGCCAGCAGCCAGACAGGGGGTGACACAGATACGCAGTATTTT.

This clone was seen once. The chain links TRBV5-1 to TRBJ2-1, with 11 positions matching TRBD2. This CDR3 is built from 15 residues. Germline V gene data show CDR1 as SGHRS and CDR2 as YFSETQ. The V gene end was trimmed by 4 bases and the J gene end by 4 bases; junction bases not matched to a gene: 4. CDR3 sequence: CASSILAGEYNEQFF. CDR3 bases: TGCGCCAGCAGCATACTAGCGGGAGAATACAATGAGCAGTTCTTC. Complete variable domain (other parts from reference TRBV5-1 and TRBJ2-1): KAGVTQTPRYLIKTRGQQVTLSCSPISGHRSVSWYQQTPGQGLQFLFEYFSETQRNKGNFPGRFSGRQFSNSRSEMNVSTLELGDSALYLCASSILAGEYNEQFFGPGTRLTVL.

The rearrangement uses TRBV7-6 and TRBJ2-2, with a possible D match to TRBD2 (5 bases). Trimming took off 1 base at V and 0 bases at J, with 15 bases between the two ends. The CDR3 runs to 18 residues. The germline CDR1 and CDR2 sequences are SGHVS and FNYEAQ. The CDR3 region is CASSLVASAPTNTGELFF. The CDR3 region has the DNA TGTGCCAGCAGCTTAGTAGCGTCGGCCCCCACGAACACCGGGGAGCTGTTTTTT.

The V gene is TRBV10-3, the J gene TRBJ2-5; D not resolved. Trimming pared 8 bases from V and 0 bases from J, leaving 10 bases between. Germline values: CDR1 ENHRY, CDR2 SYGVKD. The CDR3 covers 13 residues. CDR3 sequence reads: CAIRSTYQETQYF. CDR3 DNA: TGTGCCATCCGGTCCACGTACCAAGAGACCCAGTACTTC.

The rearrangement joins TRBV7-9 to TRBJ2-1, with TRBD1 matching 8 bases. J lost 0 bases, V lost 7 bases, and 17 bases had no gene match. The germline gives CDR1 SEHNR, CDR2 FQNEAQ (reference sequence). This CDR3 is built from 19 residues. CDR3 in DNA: TGTGCCAGCACCTCCGGGACAGGACTTCTCGGGAGCTCCTACAATGAGCAGTTCTTC. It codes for CASTSGTGLLGSSYNEQFF.

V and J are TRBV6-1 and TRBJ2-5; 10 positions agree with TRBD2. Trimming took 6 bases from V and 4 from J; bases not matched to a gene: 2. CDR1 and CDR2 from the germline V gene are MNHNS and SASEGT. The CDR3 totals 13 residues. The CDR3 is CASRVAGGETQYF. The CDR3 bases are TGTGCCAGCAGGGTAGCGGGAGGAGAGACCCAGTACTTC.